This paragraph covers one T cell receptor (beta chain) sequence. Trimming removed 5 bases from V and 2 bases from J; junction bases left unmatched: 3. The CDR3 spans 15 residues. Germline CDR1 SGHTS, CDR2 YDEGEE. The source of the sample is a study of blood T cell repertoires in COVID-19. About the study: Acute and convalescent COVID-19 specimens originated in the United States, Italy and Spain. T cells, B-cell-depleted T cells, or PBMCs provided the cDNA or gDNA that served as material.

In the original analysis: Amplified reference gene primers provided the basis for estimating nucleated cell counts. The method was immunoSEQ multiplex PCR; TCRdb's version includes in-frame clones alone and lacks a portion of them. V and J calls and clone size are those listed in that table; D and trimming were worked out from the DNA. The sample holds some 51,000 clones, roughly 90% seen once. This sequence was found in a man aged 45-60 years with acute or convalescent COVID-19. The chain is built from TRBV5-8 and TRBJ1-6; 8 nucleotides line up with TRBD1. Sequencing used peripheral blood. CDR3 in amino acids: CASRQGATYNSPLHF. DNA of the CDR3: TGTGCCAGCAGGCAGGGGGCCACCTATAATTCACCCCTCCACTTT.